The 25 T cell receptor beta chains reported below all come from one sample, sequenced in a study of Tregs in tolerant kidney transplant recipients (dated by TCRdb to between 2017 and 2020). Receptor libraries were prepared by the immunoSEQ multiplex PCR assay. TCRdb stores this immuneACCESS table with in-frame sequences only. Part of the clones is absent; in the studies checked, under half of the shortfall reflects unresolved V genes, and no reason is known for the rest. For this sample there are under 300,000 clones; 84% appear just once. About 0.64% of the sample rests with the top ten. The sample consisted of CD4+ T cells from blood. The receptors were sampled from a human donor in good health.

This clone is a singleton in its sample. The chain recombines TRBV16 with TRBJ1-2, with D possibly matching TRBD1 (5 bases). V lost 4 bases to trimming and J lost 4 bases, with 16 bases between them. There are 15 residues in the CDR3. The germline gives CDR1 KGHSY, CDR2 FQNENV. The CDR3 spells CASSLFLDSAYGYTF. In DNA form, the CDR3 reads TGTGCCAGCAGCCTTTTCCTTGACAGTGCCTATGGCTACACCTTC.

As concerns this clone: At one boundary the junction diverges from the germline segment, which might be a read error. The chain employs TRBV5-1 and TRBJ2-2, with 7 positions matching TRBD2. There are 15 residues in the CDR3. The germline gives CDR1 SGHRS, CDR2 YFSETQ. For the CDR3, the DNA is TGCGCCAGCAGAGGGACTACCAAGAACACCGGGGAGCTGTCTTTT. Its protein is CASRGTTKNTGELSF.

The J gene is TRBJ2-7, the V gene TRBV5-8; D remains ambiguous. There are 15 residues in the CDR3. V was trimmed by 1 base and J by 1 base, leaving 12 bases between them. CDR1 is SGHTS and CDR2 is YDEGEE in the germline V gene. CDR3 nucleotide sequence: TGTGCCAGCAGCTTGCGAGACACGCTTTCCTACGAGCAGTACTTC. Its translation: CASSLRDTLSYEQYF.

The rearrangement joins TRBV6-5 to TRBJ2-5; either TRBD1 or TRBD2 may fit D (6 bases each). Trimming took 5 bases from V and 4 from J, leaving 14 bases between them. The length of the CDR3 is 14 residues. The germline gives CDR1 MNHEY, CDR2 SVGAGI. The CDR3 DNA is TGTGCCAGCAGTCTGACTAGACAGGTAGAGACCCAGTACTTC. It specifies CASSLTRQVETQYF.

The CDR3 nucleotides are TGTGCCAGCAGACCCCCTTTTGCGGGAGGCTACGAGCAGTACTTC. This translates into CASRPPFAGGYEQYF. The chain uses TRBV6-1 and TRBJ2-7, with 8 nucleotides matching TRBD2. Trimming at V came to 6 bases and at J to 3 bases, leaving 10 bases not matched to a gene. In germline, CDR1 is MNHNS, CDR2 SASEGT. The CDR3 contains 15 residues.

The count of this clone is one. V gene TRBV27 combines with J gene TRBJ1-2; tentatively, D is TRBD1 (6 bases). This CDR3 is built from 13 residues. The germline V gene has CDR1 MNHEY and CDR2 SMNVEV (reference sequence). The V end lost 3 bases, the J end lost 4 bases, and 9 bases lay between the germline ends. CDR3: CASSLDSRYGYTF. CDR3 bases: TGTGCCAGCAGTTTGGACAGCCGCTATGGCTACACCTTC.

The chain recombines TRBV10-1 with TRBJ2-6; 9 nucleotides align to TRBD1. The CDR3 length is 18 residues. Germline CDR1 WNHNN, CDR2 SYGVQD (reference sequence). The junction had 6 bases not matched to a gene; V was cut back by 0 bases and J by 3 bases. CDR3: CASSESQDRGIGANVLTF. DNA of the CDR3: TGCGCCAGCAGTGAGTCTCAGGACAGGGGAATTGGGGCCAACGTCCTGACTTTC.

The rearrangement joins TRBV6-6 to TRBJ1-6, with D tentatively TRBD1 (5 bases). Trimming left V 6 bases short and J 8 bases short, with 14 bases between. CDR3 length: 14 amino acids. Germline V gene sequence: CDR1 MNHNY, CDR2 SVGAGI (reference sequence). This chain's CDR3 is CASRVQVGDSPLHF. CDR3 nucleotide sequence: TGTGCCAGCAGGGTACAGGTGGGAGATTCACCCCTCCACTTT.

V gene TRBV7-8 combines with J gene TRBJ1-1; D perhaps matches TRBD1 (6 bases). The V and J ends lost 6 bases and 1 base respectively, with 9 bases between them. The CDR3 loop spans 13 amino acids. Per the germline V gene, CDR1 is SGHVS and CDR2 is FQNEAQ. The CDR3 is CASSLTGNTEAFF. The CDR3, as DNA: TGTGCCAGCAGTCTGACAGGGAACACTGAAGCTTTCTTT.

This clone was seen a single time. This chain's CDR3 is CASSDPNRNEQFF. Here the CDR3 DNA reads TGTGCCAGCAGTGACCCAAACAGAAATGAGCAGTTCTTC. The chain employs TRBV25-1 and TRBJ2-1, with D hard to call. Germline assignment: CDR1 MGHDK and CDR2 SYGVNS. The V end was cut by 3 bases, the J end by 7 bases, with 10 bases between. The CDR3 length is 13 residues.

This clone appeared once. The chain is built from TRBV5-1 and TRBJ1-1; 8 nucleotides align to TRBD1. J lost 1 base, V lost 2 bases, and 4 bases had no gene match. The CDR3 sequence is 15 residues long. In germline, CDR1 is SGHRS, CDR2 YFSETQ. The CDR3: CASSFSGTGNTEAFF. As DNA, the CDR3 is TGCGCCAGCAGCTTTTCCGGGACAGGGAACACTGAAGCTTTCTTT.

This clone appeared a single time. The chain's CDR3 is CASSPGQGNWRAEQYF. DNA of the CDR3: TGCGCCAGCAGCCCGGGACAGGGGAACTGGCGCGCCGAGCAGTACTTC. This rearrangement joins TRBV5-1 to TRBJ2-7, with 10 bases lining up with TRBD1. The CDR3 runs to 16 residues. Trimming took 4 bases from V and 6 from J; bases not matched to a gene: 13. Germline CDR1 and CDR2: SGHRS and YFSETQ.

This chain joins TRBV5-1 and TRBJ1-3; D perhaps matches TRBD1 (6 bases). This CDR3 spans 15 amino acids. The germline CDR1 and CDR2 sequences are SGHRS and YFSETQ. Deletions cut 0 bases from V and 4 bases from J, with 11 bases between. The chain's CDR3 is CASSLASGEGNTIYF. The CDR3 DNA is TGCGCCAGCAGCTTGGCTTCAGGGGAAGGAAACACCATATATTTT.

The V gene is TRBV5-1, the J gene TRBJ2-7, with D perhaps matching TRBD1 or TRBD2 (5 bases each). The germline V and J ends were trimmed by 2 bases and 2 bases, with 11 bases remaining between them. The CDR3 is 14 amino acids. Germline CDR1 reads SGHRS; CDR2 reads YFSETQ. CDR3 bases: TGCGCCAGCAGCTTCCGGGAAGGGGCCTACGAGCAGTACTTC. This sequence encodes CASSFREGAYEQYF.

The chain is built from TRBV4-1 and TRBJ2-4; 7 nucleotides match TRBD1. J was trimmed by 7 bases and V by 2 bases; bases with no gene match: 8. CDR3 length: 15 amino acids. Germline lookup yields CDR1 MGHRA and CDR2 YSYEKL. The CDR3, as DNA: TGCGCCAGCAGCCAACTCCGGACAGGTTGGAACATTCAGTACTTC. Its protein is CASSQLRTGWNIQYF.

Note on this clone: Mismatch with germline at one junction end may stem from a read error. This chain connects TRBV11-2 to TRBJ1-1; 8 bases line up with TRBD1. The CDR3 has 16 residues. The V gene's germline CDR1 is SGHAT and CDR2 FQNNGV. DNA for the CDR3: TGTGCCAGCAGCTTAGGACTCAGGGGGCCGAACCCTGAAGCTTTCTTT. Its protein is CASSLGLRGPNPEAFF.

V and J are TRBV5-1 and TRBJ2-7, with 9 bases identical to TRBD1. The CDR3 runs to 15 residues. V lost 2 bases and J lost 4; bases outside the gene matches: 7. Germline V gene data show CDR1 as SGHRS and CDR2 as YFSETQ. In DNA form, the CDR3 reads TGCGCCAGCAGCTTAAGGACAGGGGTAGAGTACGAGCAGTACTTC. Encoded protein: CASSLRTGVEYEQYF.

The rearrangement joins TRBV6-5 to TRBJ2-2; the D gene is possibly TRBD1 (5 bases). The ends were cut back, 6 bases at V and 0 bases at J, with 11 bases in the middle. The length of the CDR3 is 15 residues. CDR1 MNHEY and CDR2 SVGAGI come from the germline V gene. The chain's CDR3 is CASSSTTANTGELFF. The DNA of the CDR3 is TGTGCCAGCAGCTCCACGACAGCGAACACCGGGGAGCTGTTTTTT.

The genes are TRBV2 and TRBJ2-3; D is possibly TRBD1 (5 bases). V shed 5 bases and J shed 4 bases, with 13 bases lying between them. The CDR3 is 14 amino acids. Germline CDR1 reads SNHLY; CDR2 reads FYNNEI. CDR3: CASSPGKGPDTQYF. CDR3 sequence (DNA): TGTGCCAGCAGTCCAGGGAAGGGCCCAGATACGCAGTATTTT.

The V gene is TRBV11-2, the J gene TRBJ1-1; D is possibly TRBD1 (6 bases). Per germline, CDR1 SGHAT and CDR2 FQNNGV. Trimming took 0 bases from V and 4 from J, leaving 12 bases between them. The CDR3 runs 15 residues. The CDR3 coding sequence is TGTGCCAGCAGCTTAGAGGGGGCTATGGCCACTGAAGCTTTCTTT. Amino acids: CASSLEGAMATEAFF.

V is TRBV7-2 and J is TRBJ2-3, with 8 bases that match TRBD2. This CDR3 has 17 residues. Trimming took 1 base from V and 2 from J; bases not matched to a gene: 8. The V gene's germline CDR1 is SGHTA and CDR2 FQGNSA. CDR3: CASSLGWRLALTDTQYF. As DNA, the CDR3 is TGTGCCAGCAGCTTAGGGTGGCGACTAGCGCTCACAGATACGCAGTATTTT.

The chain couples TRBV6-6 to TRBJ1-1, with D maybe TRBD1 (6 bases). The CDR3 loop spans 13 amino acids. The V gene's germline CDR1 is MNHNY and CDR2 SVGAGI (reference sequence). The CDR3 DNA is TGTGCAGAGGGGGGGGACGTGAACACTGAAGCTTTCTTT. This translates into CAEGGDVNTEAFF.

This clone has a handful of counts. One junction end does not reproduce the germline sequence, and a read error may be involved. V is TRBV2 and J is TRBJ2-1; 8 nucleotides agree with TRBD1. Germline lookup yields CDR1 SNHLY and CDR2 FYNNEI. There are 11 residues in the CDR3. The CDR3 reads CASNDRGERFF. The CDR3 region has the DNA TGTGCCAGCAATGACAGGGGCGAGCGGTTCTTC.

The V gene is TRBV18, the J gene TRBJ2-5; D perhaps matches TRBD1 (6 bases). Germline lookup yields CDR1 KGHSH and CDR2 LQKENI. CDR3 length: 14 amino acids. Trimming shortened V by 3 bases and J by 2 bases, and 10 bases separated the two germline ends. The DNA of the CDR3 is TGTGCCAGCTCACCCTCGGACAGTCAAGAGACCCAGTACTTC. This codes for CASSPSDSQETQYF. Full variable domain (missing parts from reference TRBV18 and TRBJ2-5): NAGVMQNPRHLVRRRGQEARLRCSPMKGHSHVYWYRQLPEEGLKFMVYLQKENIIDESGMPKERFSAEFPKEGPSILRIQQVVRGDSAAYFCASSPSDSQETQYFGPGTRLLVL.

The genes are TRBV5-4 and TRBJ1-2; D gene ambiguous. V shed 0 bases and J shed 8 bases, with 11 bases lying between them. Looked up from germline, CDR1 is SGHNT and CDR2 is YYREEE (reference sequence). The CDR3 length is 13 residues. CDR3 region: CASSLDGLGGYTF. DNA of the CDR3: TGTGCCAGCAGCTTGGACGGTCTGGGAGGCTACACCTTC.